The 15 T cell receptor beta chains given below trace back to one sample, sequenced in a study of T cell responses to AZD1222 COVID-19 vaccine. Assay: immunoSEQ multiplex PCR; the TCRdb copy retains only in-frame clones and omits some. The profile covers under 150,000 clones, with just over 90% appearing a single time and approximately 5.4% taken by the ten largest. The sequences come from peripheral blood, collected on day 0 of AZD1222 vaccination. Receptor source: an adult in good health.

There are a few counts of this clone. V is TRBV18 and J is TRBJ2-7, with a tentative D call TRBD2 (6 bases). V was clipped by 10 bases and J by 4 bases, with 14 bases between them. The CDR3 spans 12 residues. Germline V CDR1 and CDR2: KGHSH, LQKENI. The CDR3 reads CATGTALYEQYF. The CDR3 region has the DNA TGTGCCACCGGGACTGCCTTGTACGAGCAGTACTTC. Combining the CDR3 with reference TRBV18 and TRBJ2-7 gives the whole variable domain NAGVMQNPRHLVRRRGQEARLRCSPMKGHSHVYWYRQLPEEGLKFMVYLQKENIIDESGMPKERFSAEFPKEGPSILRIQQVVRGDSAAYFCATGTALYEQYFGPGTRLTVT.

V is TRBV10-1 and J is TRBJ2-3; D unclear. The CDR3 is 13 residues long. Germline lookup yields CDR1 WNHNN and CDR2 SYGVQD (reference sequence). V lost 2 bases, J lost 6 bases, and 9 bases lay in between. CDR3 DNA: TGCGCCAGCAGTGAGCCCGCCGTGGATACGCAGTATTTT. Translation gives CASSEPAVDTQYF.

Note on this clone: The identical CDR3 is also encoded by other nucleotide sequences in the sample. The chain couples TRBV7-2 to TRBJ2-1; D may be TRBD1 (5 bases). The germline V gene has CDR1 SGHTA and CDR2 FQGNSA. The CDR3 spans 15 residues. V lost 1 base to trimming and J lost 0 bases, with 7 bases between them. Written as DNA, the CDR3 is TGTGCCAGCAGCTTAGACAGGAGCTCCTACAATGAGCAGTTCTTC. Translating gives CASSLDRSSYNEQFF.

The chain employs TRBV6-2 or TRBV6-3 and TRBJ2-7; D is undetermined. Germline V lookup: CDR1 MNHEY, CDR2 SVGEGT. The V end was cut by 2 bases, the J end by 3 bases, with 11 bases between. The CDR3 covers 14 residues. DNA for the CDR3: TGTGCCAGCAGTTACAAGACTTTCCACTACGAGCAGTACTTC. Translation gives CASSYKTFHYEQYF.

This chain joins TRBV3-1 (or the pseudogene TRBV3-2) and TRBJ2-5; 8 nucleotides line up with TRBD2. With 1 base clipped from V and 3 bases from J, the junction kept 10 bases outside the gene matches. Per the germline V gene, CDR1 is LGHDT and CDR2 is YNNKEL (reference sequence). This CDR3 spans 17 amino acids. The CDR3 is CASSQVSSGGIEETQYF. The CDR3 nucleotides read TGTGCCAGCAGCCAAGTATCGAGCGGGGGTATTGAAGAGACCCAGTACTTC.

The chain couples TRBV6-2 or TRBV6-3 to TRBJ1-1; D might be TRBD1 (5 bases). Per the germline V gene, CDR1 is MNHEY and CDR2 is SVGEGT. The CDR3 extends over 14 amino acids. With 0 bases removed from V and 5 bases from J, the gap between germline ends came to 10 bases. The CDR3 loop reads CASSYSGGRTEAFF. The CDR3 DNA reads TGTGCCAGCAGTTACTCTGGGGGGAGGACTGAAGCTTTCTTT.

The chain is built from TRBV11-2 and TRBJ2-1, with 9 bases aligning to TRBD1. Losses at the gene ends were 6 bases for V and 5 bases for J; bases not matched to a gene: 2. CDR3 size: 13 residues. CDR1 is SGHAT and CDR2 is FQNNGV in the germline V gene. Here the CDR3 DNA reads TGTGCCAGCAGGTGGACAGGGGACAATGAGCAGTTCTTC. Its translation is CASRWTGDNEQFF.

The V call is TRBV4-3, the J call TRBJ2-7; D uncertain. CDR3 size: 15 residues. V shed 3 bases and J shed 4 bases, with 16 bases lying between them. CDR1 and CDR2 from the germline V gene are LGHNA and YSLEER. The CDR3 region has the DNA TGCGCCAGCAGCCAGACCGTTGGGGTGTGGTACGAGCAGTACTTC. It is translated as CASSQTVGVWYEQYF.

The CDR3: CASSSLRDRAYEQYF. As DNA, the CDR3 is TGTGCCAGCAGCTCCCTACGGGACAGGGCCTACGAGCAGTACTTC. The V and J genes are TRBV11-2 and TRBJ2-7; 9 bases line up with TRBD1. CDR1 SGHAT and CDR2 FQNNGV come from the germline V gene. V trimming: 4 bases; J trimming: 2 bases; junction bases outside the gene matches: 6. This CDR3 has 15 amino acids.

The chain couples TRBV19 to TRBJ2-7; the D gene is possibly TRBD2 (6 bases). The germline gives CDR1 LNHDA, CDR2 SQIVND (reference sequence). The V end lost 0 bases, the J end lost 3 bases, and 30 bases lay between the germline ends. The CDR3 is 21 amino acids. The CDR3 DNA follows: TGTGCCAGTAGTATAGATCGGAATAATCGGGGGTTTTCGGGAGCGGGCTACGAGCAGTACTTC. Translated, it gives CASSIDRNNRGFSGAGYEQYF. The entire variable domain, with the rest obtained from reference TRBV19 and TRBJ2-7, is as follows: DGGITQSPKYLFRKEGQNVTLSCEQNLNHDAMYWYRQDPGQGLRLIYYSQIVNDFQKGDIAEGYSVSREKKESFPLTVTSAQKNPTAFYLCASSIDRNNRGFSGAGYEQYFGPGTRLTVT.

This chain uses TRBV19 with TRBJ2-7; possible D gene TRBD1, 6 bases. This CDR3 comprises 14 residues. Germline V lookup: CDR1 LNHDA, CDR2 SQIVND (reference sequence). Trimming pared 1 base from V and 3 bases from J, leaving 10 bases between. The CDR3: CASSIGADSYEQYF. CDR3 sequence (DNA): TGTGCCAGTAGTATAGGGGCGGACAGCTACGAGCAGTACTTC. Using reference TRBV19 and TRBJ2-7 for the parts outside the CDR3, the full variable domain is DGGITQSPKYLFRKEGQNVTLSCEQNLNHDAMYWYRQDPGQGLRLIYYSQIVNDFQKGDIAEGYSVSREKKESFPLTVTSAQKNPTAFYLCASSIGADSYEQYFGPGTRLTVT.

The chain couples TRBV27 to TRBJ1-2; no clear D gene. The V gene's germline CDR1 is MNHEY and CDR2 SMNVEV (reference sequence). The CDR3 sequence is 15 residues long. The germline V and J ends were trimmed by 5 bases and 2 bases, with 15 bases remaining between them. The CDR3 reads CASSAPPLGNYGYTF. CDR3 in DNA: TGTGCCAGCAGTGCCCCCCCCCTGGGCAACTATGGCTACACCTTC.

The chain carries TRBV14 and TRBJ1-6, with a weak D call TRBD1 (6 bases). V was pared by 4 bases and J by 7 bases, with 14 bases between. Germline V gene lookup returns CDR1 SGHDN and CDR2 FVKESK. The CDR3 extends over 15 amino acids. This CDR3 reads CASSPRGVWNSPLHF. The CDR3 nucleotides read TGTGCCAGCAGCCCAAGGGGGGTTTGGAATTCACCCCTCCACTTT.

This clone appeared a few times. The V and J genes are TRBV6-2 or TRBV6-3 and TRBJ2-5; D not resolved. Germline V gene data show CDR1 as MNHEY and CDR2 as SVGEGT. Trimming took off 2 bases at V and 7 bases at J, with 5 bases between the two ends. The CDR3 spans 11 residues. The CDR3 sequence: CASSYHLTQYF. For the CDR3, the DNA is TGTGCCAGCAGTTACCATTTGACCCAGTACTTC.

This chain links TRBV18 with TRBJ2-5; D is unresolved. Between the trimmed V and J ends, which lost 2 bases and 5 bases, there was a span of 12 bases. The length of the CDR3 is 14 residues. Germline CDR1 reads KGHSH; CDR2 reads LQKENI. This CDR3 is CASSPYNFWETQYF. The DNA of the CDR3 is TGTGCCAGCTCACCATATAACTTCTGGGAGACCCAGTACTTC.